The 25 T cell receptor beta chains given below trace back to one sample, sequenced in a study of CD8+CD57+ T cells in acquired aplastic anemia. The template for TCR beta VDJ and CDR3 sequence profiling was genomic DNA. MiXCR, applied by TCRdb to the reads, yields one record per CDR3 protein. The sample yields about 270,000 distinct CDR3 sequences, around three fifths seen once. Sequenced sample: sorted CD4+, CD8+, or CD8+CD57+ T cells (not recorded which) from PBMCs. These receptors all stem from a human donor with severe aplastic anemia or a healthy control (not recorded which).

At least ten counts were recorded for this clonotype. This CDR3 is missing its conserved last phenylalanine or tryptophan, likely due to a read error. No DNA is shown, since the ends of the CDR3 on it are uncertain; the CDR3 is the one TCRdb lists. The rearrangement uses TRBV20-1 and TRBJ1-1; the table's D call, TRBD1, has no DNA check behind it. Germline V lookup: CDR1 DFQATT, CDR2 SNEGSKA (reference sequence). The CDR3 adds up to 12 amino acids, both ends counted. CDR3: CSALDRGGSILC.

The chain couples TRBV7-9 to TRBJ1-4; weak D call: TRBD1 (6 bases). The CDR3 runs to 16 residues. V lost 5 bases, J lost 4 bases, and 17 bases lay in between. Germline values: CDR1 SEHNR, CDR2 FQNEAQ (reference sequence). CDR3 residues: CASSPHGGQSNEKLFF. For the CDR3, the DNA is TGTGCCAGCAGCCCCCATGGTGGACAGAGTAATGAAAAACTGTTTTTT.

This sequence joins TRBV5-8 and TRBJ2-7; TRBD1 matches 11 bases. Germline lookup yields CDR1 SGHTS and CDR2 YDEGEE. The CDR3 has 13 amino acids. With 3 bases clipped from V and 5 bases from J, the junction kept 1 base outside the gene matches. CDR3 protein: CASSWTGGNEQYF. The CDR3 region has the DNA TGTGCCAGCAGCTGGACAGGGGGCAACGAGCAGTACTTC. Looking up the rest from reference TRBV5-8 and TRBJ2-7 gives the full variable domain: EAGVTQSPTHLIKTRGQQATLRCSPISGHTSVYWYQQALGLGLQFLLWYDEGEERNRGNFPPRFSGRQFPNYSSELNVNALELEDSALYLCASSWTGGNEQYFGPGTRLTVT.

The chain has TRBV12-3 or TRBV12-4 and TRBJ1-1; 8 bases are shared with TRBD1. The trim removed 5 bases at V and 4 bases at J, leaving 9 bases unmatched. The CDR3 length is 15 residues. CDR3 protein: CASSRQGSLSTEAFF. The CDR3 DNA is TGTGCCAGCAGTCGACAGGGGTCTCTGAGCACTGAAGCTTTCTTT.

The rearrangement uses TRBV3-1 and TRBJ2-7; perhaps TRBD1 as D (6 bases). CDR1 is LGHDT and CDR2 is YNNKEL in the germline V gene (reference sequence). The CDR3 runs to 16 residues. The germline V and J ends were trimmed by 0 bases and 1 base, with 13 bases remaining between them. The CDR3 region is CASSQDRDKRSYEQYF. In DNA, the CDR3 is TGTGCCAGCAGCCAAGACAGGGACAAGCGGTCCTACGAGCAGTACTTC.

This clonotype was detected many times. V usage is TRBV14 and J usage is TRBJ1-6; D is unresolved. Germline CDR1 is SGHDN and CDR2 is FVKESK. Between the trimmed V and J ends, which lost 5 bases and 0 bases, there was a span of 17 bases. This CDR3 has 18 amino acids. Written as DNA, the CDR3 is TGTGCCAGCAGCGCAACAGTCTTCACTGACTCCTATAATTCACCCCTCCACTTT. As protein: CASSATVFTDSYNSPLHF.

DNA of the CDR3: TGTGCCATCAGGGTCAGGGAGGAGGATGGCTACACCTTC. Its translation: CAIRVREEDGYTF. The gene calls are TRBV10-3 and TRBJ1-2, with D tentatively TRBD1 (5 bases). The germline V gene has CDR1 ENHRY and CDR2 SYGVKD. The CDR3 loop spans 13 amino acids. The V end was cut by 6 bases, the J end by 6 bases, with 14 bases between.

The chain links TRBV20-1 to TRBJ2-7; 10 nucleotides agree with TRBD2. The CDR3 has 13 amino acids. Per germline, CDR1 DFQATT and CDR2 SNEGSKA (reference sequence). Trimming at V came to 6 bases and at J to 6 bases, leaving 8 bases not matched to a gene. CDR3 sequence: CSAPLAGEGEQYF. The CDR3, as DNA: TGCAGTGCGCCCCTAGCGGGAGAAGGCGAGCAGTACTTC.

The table lists this clonotype with many counts. This chain joins TRBV9 and TRBJ1-6; TRBD1 matches 8 bases. CDR3 length: 15 amino acids. V lost 4 bases and J lost 7; bases outside the gene matches: 7. Germline-derived CDR1 and CDR2 are SGDLS and YYNGEE. CDR3 DNA: TGTGCCAGCAGCCCTTGGACAGGGATGAATTCACCCCTCCACTTT. Protein sequence: CASSPWTGMNSPLHF.

The chain carries TRBV30 and TRBJ1-1; D is unresolved. V shed 2 bases and J shed 4 bases, with 8 bases lying between them. The germline V gene encodes CDR1 GTSNPN and CDR2 SVGIG (reference sequence). The CDR3 contains 12 residues. The CDR3 nucleotides read TGTGCCTGGAGTCCCTACGGCACTGAAGCTTTCTTT. Translation: CAWSPYGTEAFF. Full variable domain (missing parts from reference TRBV30 and TRBJ1-1): SQTIHQWPATLVQPVGSPLSLECTVEGTSNPNLYWYRQAAGRGLQLLFYSVGIGQISSEVPQNLSASRPQDRQFILSSKKLLLSDSGFYLCAWSPYGTEAFFGQGTRLTVV.

This chain joins TRBV2 and TRBJ2-7, with D tentatively TRBD1 (6 bases). The CDR3 spans 14 residues. V was cut by 6 bases and J by 0 bases, with 12 bases left in between. Germline lookup yields CDR1 SNHLY and CDR2 FYNNEI. DNA of the CDR3: TGTGCCAGCAGAGCCCGGGACAACTCCTACGAGCAGTACTTC. Residues: CASRARDNSYEQYF.

This clonotype was seen ten or more times. The rearrangement joins TRBV5-1 to TRBJ2-2; 7 bases fit TRBD1. From germline, CDR1 is SGHRS and CDR2 YFSETQ. The V and J ends lost 7 bases and 5 bases, in that order; junction bases with no gene match: 5. The CDR3 consists of 13 residues. In DNA form, the CDR3 reads TGCGCCAGCGAACAGGGGACAACCGGGGAGCTGTTTTTT. Translating it yields CASEQGTTGELFF.

The V and J genes are TRBV24-1 and TRBJ1-2, with a possible D match to TRBD1 (6 bases). Germline CDR1 is KGHDR and CDR2 is SFDVKD. V was pared by 3 bases and J by 4 bases, with 20 bases between. The CDR3 length is 17 residues. The CDR3 sequence is CATSDPRNGQNPYGYTF. The DNA of the CDR3 is TGTGCCACCAGTGATCCTCGGAATGGACAGAACCCCTATGGCTACACCTTC.

This clonotype has more than one count but fewer than ten. The chain couples TRBV15 to TRBJ2-1, with D maybe TRBD2 (6 bases). CDR1 and CDR2 (germline): LNHNV, YYDKDF (reference sequence). The ends were cut back, 0 bases at V and 8 bases at J, with 14 bases in the middle. The CDR3 length is 15 residues. The CDR3 sequence: CATSRDKGTGYEQFF. In DNA, the CDR3 is TGTGCCACCAGCAGAGATAAAGGGACTGGCTATGAGCAGTTCTTC.

In its sample, this clonotype was seen once. This chain connects TRBV7-3 to TRBJ2-2, with a weak D call TRBD2 (6 bases). Trimming left V 4 bases short and J 1 base short, with 10 bases between. CDR3 length: 15 residues. In germline, CDR1 is SGHTA, CDR2 FQGTGA. CDR3 sequence reads: CASSYPGLNTGELFF. In nucleotides, the CDR3 is TGTGCCAGCAGCTATCCGGGACTGAACACCGGGGAGCTGTTTTTT.

The sample holds one count of this clonotype. The V gene is TRBV15, the J gene TRBJ2-1, with D perhaps TRBD2 (6 bases). Trimming left V 6 bases short and J 8 bases short, with 14 bases between. Germline V gives CDR1 LNHNV, CDR2 YYDKDF (reference sequence). CDR3 length: 13 amino acids. CDR3 loop: CATSDPGTHEQFF. As DNA, the CDR3 is TGTGCCACCAGTGATCCCGGGACTCATGAGCAGTTCTTC.

The chain joins TRBV27 to TRBJ2-4, with D perhaps matching TRBD1 (5 bases). The V end was cut by 5 bases, the J end by 4 bases, with 9 bases between. The germline V gene encodes CDR1 MNHEY and CDR2 SMNVEV (reference sequence). CDR3 length: 13 residues. Here the CDR3 reads CASSGHLKNIQYF. CDR3 coding DNA: TGTGCCAGCAGTGGACACCTTAAAAACATTCAGTACTTC.

This clonotype appeared a single time. At one boundary the junction diverges from the germline segment, which might be a read error. V is TRBV25-1 and J is TRBJ2-1, with no clear D. Per the germline V gene, CDR1 is MGHDK and CDR2 is SYGVNS. The CDR3 loop spans 13 amino acids. CDR3 in DNA: TGTGCCAGCAGTGTTTGGAAACTCAATGAGCAGCTCTTC. Translated, it gives CASSVWKLNEQLF.

There are a few counts of this clonotype. The chain recombines TRBV7-2 with TRBJ2-5, with TRBD2 matching 11 bases. The CDR3 sequence is 18 residues long. CDR1 and CDR2 (germline): SGHTA, FQGNSA. With V trimmed by 1 base and J by 3 bases, 10 bases remained unmatched. The CDR3 bases are TGTGCCAGCAGCTTAGGTCGTCGACTAGCGGGGACAGAAGAGACCCAGTACTTC. Its protein is CASSLGRRLAGTEETQYF.

On this clonotype: Germline is not matched at one junction end, which may reflect a read error. The chain carries TRBV14 and TRBJ2-7, with D unclear. The germline CDR1 and CDR2 sequences are SGHDN and FVKESK. The CDR3 is made up of 14 amino acids. The CDR3 region is CASSQMSYGSEQYF. DNA of the CDR3: TGCGCCAGCAGCCAAATGTCCTACGGCTCCGAGCAGTACTTC.

The chain employs TRBV10-3 and TRBJ2-3; 9 bases line up with TRBD2. Germline CDR1 ENHRY, CDR2 SYGVKD. The length of the CDR3 is 19 residues. V gave up 0 bases and J gave up 0 bases; unmatched junction bases: 10. The CDR3 is CAISESGLAGALSTDTQYF. CDR3 bases: TGTGCCATCAGTGAGTCGGGGTTAGCGGGGGCGCTGAGCACAGATACGCAGTATTTT.

The V call is TRBV9, the J call TRBJ1-1, with 7 positions matching TRBD1. CDR3 length: 15 residues. V was pared by 0 bases and J by 1 base, with 3 bases of the junction left unmatched. Germline CDR1 and CDR2: SGDLS and YYNGEE. CDR3 amino acids: CASSVGGQTNTEAFF. Here the CDR3 DNA reads TGTGCCAGCAGCGTAGGGGGACAGACGAACACTGAAGCTTTCTTT.

V gene TRBV19 combines with J gene TRBJ1-6, with D perhaps matching TRBD1 (5 bases). Germline V gene lookup returns CDR1 LNHDA and CDR2 SQIVND (reference sequence). The CDR3 runs 13 residues. The ends were cut back, 3 bases at V and 8 bases at J, with 8 bases in the middle. CDR3 bases: TGTGCCAGTAGTATCCGGGACGATTCACCCCTCCACTTT. This translates into CASSIRDDSPLHF. The complete variable domain, with remaining parts taken from reference TRBV19 and TRBJ1-6, reads DGGITQSPKYLFRKEGQNVTLSCEQNLNHDAMYWYRQDPGQGLRLIYYSQIVNDFQKGDIAEGYSVSREKKESFPLTVTSAQKNPTAFYLCASSIRDDSPLHFGNGTRLTVT.

The chain links TRBV12-5 to TRBJ1-6, with TRBD1 matching 10 bases. The ends lost 6 bases at V and 8 bases at J; junction bases unmatched: 10. The length of the CDR3 is 16 residues. Germline V lookup: CDR1 LGHNT, CDR2 FRNRAP. DNA of the CDR3: TGTGCTAGTGGCACCGGGACAGGGGTCTCGCATTCACCCCTCCACTTT. Amino acid sequence: CASGTGTGVSHSPLHF.

In its sample, this clonotype was seen many times. The genes are TRBV5-6 and TRBJ1-2; tentative D call: TRBD1 (6 bases). Between the trimmed V and J ends, which lost 4 bases and 7 bases, there was a span of 11 bases. The CDR3 extends over 12 amino acids. Germline V gene sequence: CDR1 SGHDT, CDR2 YYEEEE. CDR3 protein: CASSQGFSGYTF. In nucleotides, the CDR3 is TGTGCCAGCAGCCAGGGGTTTTCTGGCTACACCTTC.